The 27 T cell receptor beta chains listed next were all sequenced from one sample in a study of CD8+ T cells in alopecia areata. RNA was isolated and reverse transcribed to cDNA, the sequencing template. The method was immunoSEQ multiplex PCR; TCRdb's version includes in-frame clones alone and lacks a portion of them. The data show some 150,000 clones, 80% to 90% seen once. The treatment denotes: oral pan-JAK inhibitor, 5-10 mg twice daily. This specimen was CD8+ T cells sorted from blood, taken at week 4, from a patient treated with tofacitinib. All receptors derive from a human donor with alopecia areata.

This clone was counted only a few times. The gene calls are TRBV15 and TRBJ2-1; possible D gene TRBD1, 5 bases. Germline values: CDR1 LNHNV, CDR2 YYDKDF (reference sequence). The germline V and J ends were trimmed by 0 bases and 8 bases, with 11 bases remaining between them. This CDR3 spans 14 amino acids. The CDR3 loop reads CATSRDKGADEQFF. The CDR3 DNA is TGTGCCACCAGCAGAGATAAAGGGGCGGATGAGCAGTTCTTC.

The V and J genes are TRBV5-1 and TRBJ2-1, with 7 bases matching TRBD2. The CDR3 extends over 15 amino acids. V was pared by 7 bases and J by 4 bases, with 11 bases of the junction left unmatched. CDR1 and CDR2 from the germline V gene are SGHRS and YFSETQ. CDR3 DNA: TGCGCCAGCCAAACGAAACCCGGGGGGTACAATGAGCAGTTCTTC. Residues: CASQTKPGGYNEQFF.

This clone was seen a handful of times. The rearrangement joins TRBV13 to TRBJ2-7, with a weak D call TRBD2 (5 bases). CDR3 size: 13 residues. Germline CDR1 reads PRHDT; CDR2 reads FYEKMQ (reference sequence). The V and J ends lost 4 bases and 1 base respectively, with 8 bases between them. The DNA of the CDR3 is TGTGCCAGCAGCTCGACGGGGTCCTACGAGCAGTACTTC. Protein sequence: CASSSTGSYEQYF. Using reference TRBV13 and TRBJ2-7 for the parts outside the CDR3, the full variable domain is AAGVIQSPRHLIKEKRETATLKCYPIPRHDTVYWYQQGPGQDPQFLISFYEKMQSDKGSIPDRFSAQQFSDYHSELNMSSLELGDSALYFCASSSTGSYEQYFGPGTRLTVT.

The V gene is TRBV6-5, the J gene TRBJ2-1; 10 bases are shared with TRBD2. The CDR3 loop spans 14 amino acids. Germline CDR1 reads MNHEY; CDR2 reads SVGAGI. Germline trimming cut 2 bases from V and 7 bases from J; bases unmatched to any gene: 2. The CDR3 spells CASSYPSGGNEQFF. The CDR3 nucleotides are TGTGCCAGCAGTTACCCTAGCGGGGGAAATGAGCAGTTCTTC.

The genes are TRBV5-5 and TRBJ2-1, with a possible D match to TRBD1 (6 bases). CDR1 SGHKS and CDR2 YYEKEE come from the germline V gene (reference sequence). CDR3 size: 13 residues. Trimming took 4 bases from V and 7 from J, leaving 12 bases between them. CDR3 protein: CASSVDRPNEQFF. The CDR3, as DNA: TGTGCCAGCAGCGTGGACAGACCGAATGAGCAGTTCTTC.

The V call is TRBV27, the J call TRBJ1-4; D may be TRBD1 (5 bases). V was shortened by 6 bases and J by 8 bases, with 19 bases between the two germline ends. The CDR3 loop spans 15 amino acids. The germline V gene encodes CDR1 MNHEY and CDR2 SMNVEV (reference sequence). The CDR3 DNA reads as TGTGCCAGCAGATCGAGACAGCTGCTACGGGAAAAACTGTTTTTT. Amino acid sequence: CASRSRQLLREKLFF. Full variable domain (outside the CDR3, taken from reference TRBV27 and TRBJ1-4): EAQVTQNPRYLITVTGKKLTVTCSQNMNHEYMSWYRQDPGLGLRQIYYSMNVEVTDKGDVPEGYKVSRKEKRNFPLILESPSPNQTSLYFCASRSRQLLREKLFFGSGTQLSVL.

This chain uses TRBV2 with TRBJ2-7; D is unresolved. The CDR3 spans 15 residues. Germline CDR1 reads SNHLY; CDR2 reads FYNNEI. Trimming took off 0 bases at V and 5 bases at J, with 14 bases between the two ends. The CDR3 protein is CASSEAPHGFNEQYF. The CDR3 bases are TGTGCCAGCAGTGAAGCCCCCCACGGGTTCAACGAGCAGTACTTC.

The J gene is TRBJ1-6, the V gene TRBV9, with a tentative D call TRBD1 (5 bases). The CDR3 runs 15 residues. Between the trimmed V and J ends, which lost 3 bases and 13 bases, there was a span of 20 bases. From germline, CDR1 is SGDLS and CDR2 YYNGEE. The CDR3 DNA is TGTGCCAGCAGCGCCACTACAGGCTCCTCTTCTCCCCTCCACTTT. It yields the protein CASSATTGSSSPLHF.

A few counts support this clone. The chain carries TRBV7-9 and TRBJ1-2; the D is unclear. This CDR3 spans 10 amino acids. With 5 bases removed from V and 6 bases from J, the gap between germline ends came to 4 bases. The germline V gene encodes CDR1 SEHNR and CDR2 FQNEAQ (reference sequence). CDR3 nucleotides: TGTGCCAGCAGCCGAAATGGCTACACCTTC. Its protein product is CASSRNGYTF.

J is TRBJ2-1 and V is TRBV27; the match to TRBD2 covers 8 bases. The CDR3 has 15 residues. The germline gives CDR1 MNHEY, CDR2 SMNVEV (reference sequence). J lost 5 bases, V lost 2 bases, and 5 bases had no gene match. CDR3 DNA sequence: TGTGCCAGCAGTTTAGTGCGGGGGGATCACAATGAGCAGTTCTTC. This codes for CASSLVRGDHNEQFF.

The DNA of the CDR3 is TGTGCCAGCAGCCCTCCGCGAGGAGGGGTGGGAGGCTACACCTTC. Its protein is CASSPPRGGVGGYTF. The chain has TRBV7-9 and TRBJ1-2; possible D gene TRBD1, 5 bases. This CDR3 contains 15 residues. Trimming removed 5 bases from V and 8 bases from J, with 21 bases in between. Germline V gives CDR1 SEHNR, CDR2 FQNEAQ (reference sequence). Together with reference TRBV7-9 and TRBJ1-2, the CDR3 gives the full variable domain: DTGVSQNPRHKITKRGQNVTFRCDPISEHNRLYWYRQTLGQGPEFLTYFQNEAQLEKSRLLSDRFSAERPKGSFSTLEIQRTEQGDSAMYLCASSPPRGGVGGYTFGSGTRLTVV.

This clone was observed a few times. This chain joins TRBV12-5 and TRBJ2-4; D is ambiguous. Germline V gene lookup returns CDR1 LGHNT and CDR2 FRNRAP. V lost 3 bases and J lost 0, with 9 bases in between. The CDR3 spans 15 residues. CDR3 DNA sequence: TGTGCTAGTGGTTTTAGGACCCTAGCCAAAAACATTCAGTACTTC. Translating gives CASGFRTLAKNIQYF. The full variable domain, in which reference TRBV12-5 and TRBJ2-4 provide the parts outside the CDR3, is DARVTQTPRHKVTEMGQEVTMRCQPILGHNTVFWYRQTMMQGLELLAYFRNRAPLDDSGMPKDRFSAEMPDATLATLKIQPSEPRDSAVYFCASGFRTLAKNIQYFGAGTRLSVL.

Written as DNA, the CDR3 is TGCAGCGTTGGTGTAGAAACAGATACGCAGTATTTT. This encodes CSVGVETDTQYF. The V and J genes are TRBV29-1 and TRBJ2-3; D not certain. This CDR3 contains 12 residues. The V and J ends lost 4 bases and 3 bases respectively, with 8 bases between them. Germline CDR1 reads SQVTM; CDR2 reads ANQGSEA.

The chain couples TRBV10-3 to TRBJ2-5, with TRBD2 as a possible D gene (6 bases). Germline V CDR1 and CDR2: ENHRY, SYGVKD. The CDR3 is 14 residues long. Trimming left V 2 bases short and J 3 bases short, with 10 bases between. CDR3 residues: CAISEGRTKETQYF. The CDR3 DNA is TGTGCCATCAGTGAGGGGAGGACTAAAGAGACCCAGTACTTC.

The chain links TRBV29-1 to TRBJ2-7; 14 bases are a match to TRBD2. From germline, CDR1 is SQVTM and CDR2 ANQGSEA. V was clipped by 5 bases and J by 7 bases; unmatched bases: 7. The length of the CDR3 is 14 residues. CDR3 region: CSVMGLAGAREQYF. The CDR3 DNA reads TGCAGCGTTATGGGACTAGCGGGGGCGAGGGAGCAGTACTTC.

Regarding this clone: The likely explanation is a read error, given a far larger clone one base away. The V and J genes are TRBV30 and TRBJ2-1; D perhaps matches TRBD2 (5 bases). V shed 7 bases and J shed 13 bases, with 23 bases lying between them. CDR3 length equals 13 residues. The germline CDR1 and CDR2 sequences are GTSNPN and SVGIG (reference sequence). The CDR3 region is CAYVGSSGNIQFF. The CDR3 nucleotides are TGTGCCTACGTGGGGAGTTCGGGAAACATTCAGTTCTTC.

The chain joins TRBV5-5 to TRBJ2-6; the match to TRBD1 covers 11 bases. With V trimmed by 3 bases and J by 4 bases, 6 bases remained unmatched. CDR3 length equals 17 residues. Germline CDR1 is SGHKS and CDR2 is YYEKEE (reference sequence). Here the CDR3 reads CASSYGTGGPGANVLTF. CDR3 nucleotide sequence: TGTGCCAGCAGCTACGGGACAGGGGGTCCCGGGGCCAACGTCCTGACTTTC.

This clone was counted only a few times. The chain is built from TRBV30 and TRBJ2-7; D is unclear. The CDR3 length is 14 residues. V lost 0 bases and J lost 3, with 12 bases in between. Germline V gene sequence: CDR1 GTSNPN, CDR2 SVGIG (reference sequence). CDR3 in DNA: TGTGCCTGGAGTGTACGAGTCCCAGGCTACGAGCAGTACTTC. It specifies CAWSVRVPGYEQYF.

This chain connects TRBV6-1 to TRBJ2-1; 9 bases line up with TRBD2. This CDR3 has 16 residues. Per germline, CDR1 MNHNS and CDR2 SASEGT. V was pared by 1 base and J by 8 bases, with 9 bases of the junction left unmatched. In nucleotides, the CDR3 is TGTGCCAGCAGTGAAGATAGCGGGGGCGGGGGCGATGAGCAGTTCTTC. It specifies CASSEDSGGGGDEQFF.

J is TRBJ2-5 and V is TRBV7-9, with TRBD2 matching 8 bases. Losses at the gene ends were 4 bases for V and 4 bases for J; bases not matched to a gene: 11. The CDR3 loop spans 16 amino acids. Germline values: CDR1 SEHNR, CDR2 FQNEAQ (reference sequence). The chain's CDR3 is CASSSLGSGVSETQYF. The CDR3 DNA sequence: TGTGCCAGCAGCTCCCTAGGTAGCGGGGTATCAGAGACCCAGTACTTC.

The gene calls are TRBV30 and TRBJ2-7; possibly TRBD1 for D (5 bases). CDR3 length: 13 amino acids. Germline V gives CDR1 GTSNPN, CDR2 SVGIG (reference sequence). V lost 3 bases to trimming and J lost 4 bases, with 13 bases between them. The CDR3: CAWSEHQGYEQYF. The DNA of the CDR3 is TGTGCCTGGAGCGAACACCAGGGATACGAGCAGTACTTC.

The chain employs TRBV6-4 and TRBJ2-1; D is ambiguous. Germline CDR1 MRHNA, CDR2 SNTAGT. There are 14 residues in the CDR3. The V end lost 0 bases, the J end lost 5 bases, and 8 bases lay between the germline ends. The CDR3 is CASSDSADHNEQFF. DNA of the CDR3: TGTGCCAGCAGTGACTCGGCTGACCACAATGAGCAGTTCTTC.

The chain carries TRBV7-8 and TRBJ2-5; 16 bases align to TRBD2. Losses at the gene ends were 4 bases for V and 2 bases for J; bases not matched to a gene: 13. The germline gives CDR1 SGHVS, CDR2 FQNEAQ. The CDR3 runs to 20 residues. CDR3 protein: CASSSKSGTSGGAKQETQYF. CDR3 nucleotides: TGTGCCAGCAGCTCTAAATCCGGGACTAGCGGGGGGGCGAAGCAAGAGACCCAGTACTTC.

The chain recombines TRBV29-1 with TRBJ2-1; D is unresolved. The germline V and J ends were trimmed by 4 bases and 4 bases, with 11 bases remaining between them. This CDR3 spans 13 amino acids. CDR1 and CDR2 (germline): SQVTM, ANQGSEA. In nucleotides, the CDR3 is TGCAGCGTTGTACCCCCCAGGTACAATGAGCAGTTCTTC. Its translation is CSVVPPRYNEQFF.

The chain uses TRBV21-1 and TRBJ2-5; the table's D call, TRBD2, has no DNA check behind it. TRBV21-1 is assigned pseudogene status. This CDR3 contains 14 residues. Written as DNA, the CDR3 is TGTGCCAGCAGCAAAGGTGGCGCCGCGGGGGCCCAGTACTTC. Translated: CASSKGGAAGAQYF.

This clone was seen a few times. The chain joins TRBV5-1 to TRBJ2-7, with 8 bases identical to TRBD2. V lost 4 bases, J lost 5 bases, and 8 bases stayed unmatched. This CDR3 has 14 residues. Germline V gene lookup returns CDR1 SGHRS and CDR2 YFSETQ. CDR3 DNA: TGCGCCAGCAGCCTCGCGGGGGGTGGCGACGAGCAGTACTTC. Protein sequence: CASSLAGGGDEQYF. Complete variable domain (other parts from reference TRBV5-1 and TRBJ2-7): KAGVTQTPRYLIKTRGQQVTLSCSPISGHRSVSWYQQTPGQGLQFLFEYFSETQRNKGNFPGRFSGRQFSNSRSEMNVSTLELGDSALYLCASSLAGGGDEQYFGPGTRLTVT.

The chain uses TRBV4-1 and TRBJ2-3; weak D call: TRBD2 (6 bases). V lost 5 bases, J lost 0 bases, and 12 bases lay in between. The CDR3 spans 15 residues. Germline CDR1 MGHRA, CDR2 YSYEKL. CDR3 DNA sequence: TGCGCCAGCAGCAGCCCCGGGGGAAGCACAGATACGCAGTATTTT. Residues: CASSSPGGSTDTQYF.